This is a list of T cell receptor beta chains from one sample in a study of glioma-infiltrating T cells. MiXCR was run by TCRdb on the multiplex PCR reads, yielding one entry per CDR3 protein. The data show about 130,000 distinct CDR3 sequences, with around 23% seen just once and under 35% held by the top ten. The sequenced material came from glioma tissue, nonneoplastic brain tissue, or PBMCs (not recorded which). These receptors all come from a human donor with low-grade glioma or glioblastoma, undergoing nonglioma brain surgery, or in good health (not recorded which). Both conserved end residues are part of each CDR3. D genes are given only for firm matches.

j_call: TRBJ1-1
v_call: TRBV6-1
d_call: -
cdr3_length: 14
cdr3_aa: CASTKDRTNTEAFF

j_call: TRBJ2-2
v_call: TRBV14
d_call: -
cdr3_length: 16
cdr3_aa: CASSHQLGVGTGELFF

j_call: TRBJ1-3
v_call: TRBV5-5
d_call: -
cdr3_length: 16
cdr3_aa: CASSLVGVPTGNTIYF

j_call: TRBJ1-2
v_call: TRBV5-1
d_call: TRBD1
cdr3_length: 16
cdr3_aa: CASSLAPGQGDYGYTF

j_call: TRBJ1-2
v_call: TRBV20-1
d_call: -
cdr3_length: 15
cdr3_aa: CSARRTQVAGYGYTF

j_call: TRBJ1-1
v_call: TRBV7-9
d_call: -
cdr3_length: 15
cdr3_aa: CASSSWTASDTEAFF

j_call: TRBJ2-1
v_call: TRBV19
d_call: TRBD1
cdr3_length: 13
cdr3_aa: CASSARDSNEQFF

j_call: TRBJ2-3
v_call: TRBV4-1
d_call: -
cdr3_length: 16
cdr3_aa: CASSPGDGRSTDTQYF

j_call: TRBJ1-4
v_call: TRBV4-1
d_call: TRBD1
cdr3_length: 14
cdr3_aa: CASSLGQTNEKLFF

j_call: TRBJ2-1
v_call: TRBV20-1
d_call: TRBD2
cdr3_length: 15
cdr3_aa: CSARVTSGGANEQFF

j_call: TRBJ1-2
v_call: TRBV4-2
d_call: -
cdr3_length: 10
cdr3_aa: CASSQDGYTF

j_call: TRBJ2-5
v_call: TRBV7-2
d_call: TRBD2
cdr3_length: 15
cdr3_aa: CASSLSIRSGGTQYF

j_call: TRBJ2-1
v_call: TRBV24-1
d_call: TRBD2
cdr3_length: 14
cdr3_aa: CATSEGLVGAEQFF

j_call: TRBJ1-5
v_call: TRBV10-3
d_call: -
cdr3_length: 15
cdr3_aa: CAISEGIGSNQPQHF

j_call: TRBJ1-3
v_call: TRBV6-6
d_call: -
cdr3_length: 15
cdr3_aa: CASSYLGSSGNTIYF

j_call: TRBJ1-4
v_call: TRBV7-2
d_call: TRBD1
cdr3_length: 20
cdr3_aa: CASSLEGDRGRGYFNEKLFF

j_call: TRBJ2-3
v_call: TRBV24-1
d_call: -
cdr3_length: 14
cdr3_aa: CATSDTESADTQYF

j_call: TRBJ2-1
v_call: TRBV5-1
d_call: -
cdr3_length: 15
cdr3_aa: CASSLAMGFNNEQFF

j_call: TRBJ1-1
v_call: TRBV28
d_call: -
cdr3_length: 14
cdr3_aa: CANSGGGTNTEAFF

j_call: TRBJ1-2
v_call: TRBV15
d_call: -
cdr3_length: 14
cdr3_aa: CATFVGGTDYGYTF

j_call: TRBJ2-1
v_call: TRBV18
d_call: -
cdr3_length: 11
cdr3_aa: CAISPSFGRFF

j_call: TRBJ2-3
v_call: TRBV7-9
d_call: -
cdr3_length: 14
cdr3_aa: CASPRARGSDTQYF

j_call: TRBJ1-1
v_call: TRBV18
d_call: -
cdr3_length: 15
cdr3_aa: CASLTQGRANTKAFF

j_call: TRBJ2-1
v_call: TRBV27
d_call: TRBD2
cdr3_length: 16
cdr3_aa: CASSGLGIPGRDEQFF

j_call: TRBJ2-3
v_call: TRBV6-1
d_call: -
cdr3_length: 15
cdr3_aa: CASSEAAASTDTQYF

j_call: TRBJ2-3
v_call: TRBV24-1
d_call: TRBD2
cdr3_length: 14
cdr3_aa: CATSEGGGADTQYF

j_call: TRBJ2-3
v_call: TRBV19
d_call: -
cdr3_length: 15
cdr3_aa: CASTKWGGSTDTQYF

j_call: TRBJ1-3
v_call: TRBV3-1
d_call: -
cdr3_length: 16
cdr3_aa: CASSRSHAGAGNTIYF

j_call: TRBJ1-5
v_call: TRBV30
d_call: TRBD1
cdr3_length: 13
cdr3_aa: CAWSHRGPYPQHF

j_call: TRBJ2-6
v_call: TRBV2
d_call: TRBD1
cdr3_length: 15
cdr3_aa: CASRDRVSGANVLTF

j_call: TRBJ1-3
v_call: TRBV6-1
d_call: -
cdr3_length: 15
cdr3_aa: CASSPRDPLRNTIYF

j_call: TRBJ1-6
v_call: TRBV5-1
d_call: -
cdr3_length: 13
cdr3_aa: CASSFSPNSPLHF

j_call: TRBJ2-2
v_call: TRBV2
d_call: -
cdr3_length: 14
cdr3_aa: CASSEAPNTGELFF

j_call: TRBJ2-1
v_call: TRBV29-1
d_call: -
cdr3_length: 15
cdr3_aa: CSVEAPQGLYNEQFF

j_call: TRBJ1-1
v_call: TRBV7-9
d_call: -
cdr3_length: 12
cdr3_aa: CASSLDPGSAFF

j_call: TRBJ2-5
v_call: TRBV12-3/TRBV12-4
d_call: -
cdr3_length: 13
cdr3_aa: CASTLGSGETQYF

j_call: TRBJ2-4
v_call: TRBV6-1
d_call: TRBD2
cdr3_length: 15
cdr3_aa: CASNGRTSGGNIQYF

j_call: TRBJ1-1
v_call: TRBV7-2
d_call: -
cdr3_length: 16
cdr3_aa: CASRLTRWRANTEAFF

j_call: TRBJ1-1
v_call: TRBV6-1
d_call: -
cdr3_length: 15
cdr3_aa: CANRKTRSTDTEAFF

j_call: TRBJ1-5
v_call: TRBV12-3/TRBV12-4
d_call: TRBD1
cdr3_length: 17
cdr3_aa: CASSFDRARTGNQPQHF

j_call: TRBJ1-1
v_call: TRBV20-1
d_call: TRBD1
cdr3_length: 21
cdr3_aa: CSARLTPGQVIRTQKNTEAFF

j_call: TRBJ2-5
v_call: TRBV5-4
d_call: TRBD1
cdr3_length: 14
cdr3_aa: CASSPYRGQETQYF

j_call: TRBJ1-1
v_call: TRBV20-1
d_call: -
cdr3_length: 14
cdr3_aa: CSARDGGGGTEAFF

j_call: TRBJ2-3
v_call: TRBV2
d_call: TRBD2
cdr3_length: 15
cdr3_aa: CASSGGAGGKDTQYF

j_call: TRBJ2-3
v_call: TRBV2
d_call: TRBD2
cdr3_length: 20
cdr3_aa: CASILLRLAGGRLSTDTQYF

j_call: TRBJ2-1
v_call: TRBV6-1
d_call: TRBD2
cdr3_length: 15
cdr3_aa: CASSELAGGRGEQFF

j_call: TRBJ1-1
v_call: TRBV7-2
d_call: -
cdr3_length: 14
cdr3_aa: CASSQPWGNTEAFF

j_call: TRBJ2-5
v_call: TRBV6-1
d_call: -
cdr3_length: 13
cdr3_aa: CASSRRGVETQYF

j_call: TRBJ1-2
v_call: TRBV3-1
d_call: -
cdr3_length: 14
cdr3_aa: CASSQEARAGGYTF

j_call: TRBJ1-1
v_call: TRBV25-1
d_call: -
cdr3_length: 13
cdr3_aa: CASSELRHTEAFF

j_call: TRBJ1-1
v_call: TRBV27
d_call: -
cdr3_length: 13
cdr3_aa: CASSWDRGTEALF

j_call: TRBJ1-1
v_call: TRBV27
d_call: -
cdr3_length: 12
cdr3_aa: CASRWGNTEAFF

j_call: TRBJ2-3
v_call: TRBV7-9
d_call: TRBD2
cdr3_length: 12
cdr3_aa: CASGGYTDKQYF

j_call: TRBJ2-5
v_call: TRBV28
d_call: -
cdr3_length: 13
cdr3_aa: CASSLQGQETQYF